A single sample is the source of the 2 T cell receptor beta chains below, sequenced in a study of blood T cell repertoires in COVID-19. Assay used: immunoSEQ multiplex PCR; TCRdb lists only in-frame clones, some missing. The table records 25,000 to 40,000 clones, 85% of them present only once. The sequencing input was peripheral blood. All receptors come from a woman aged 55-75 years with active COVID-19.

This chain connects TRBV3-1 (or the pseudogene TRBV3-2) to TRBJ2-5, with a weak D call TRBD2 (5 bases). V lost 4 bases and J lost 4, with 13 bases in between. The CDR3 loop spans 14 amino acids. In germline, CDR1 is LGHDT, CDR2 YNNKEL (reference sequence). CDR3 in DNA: TGTGCCAGCAGCCCAGCGTCGGGAAGAGAGACCCAGTACTTC. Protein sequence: CASSPASGRETQYF.

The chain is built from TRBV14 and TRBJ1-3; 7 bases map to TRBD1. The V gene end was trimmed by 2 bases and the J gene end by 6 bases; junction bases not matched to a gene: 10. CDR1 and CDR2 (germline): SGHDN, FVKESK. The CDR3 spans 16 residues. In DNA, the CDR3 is TGTGCCAGCAGCCAACGCACAGGGACAGTGACAAACACCATATATTTT. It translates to CASSQRTGTVTNTIYF.